This TCR beta chain comes out of a study of vaccination effects on CD4 cells after COVID-19. Study-wide context: Convalescent patients (n = two) were sampled 16 days and one week prevaccination.

Using immunoSEQ multiplex PCR, the repertoire was profiled, and TCRdb retains in-frame clones only, with some absent. The sample includes some 40,000 clones, roughly 69% seen only once; the top ten take approximately 15%. This clone was seen a handful of times. Its antigen remains unidentified. Germline CDR1 reads SGHRS; CDR2 reads YFSETQ. This CDR3 spans 14 amino acids. V was trimmed by 6 bases and J by 4 bases, leaving 16 bases between them. Pools of viral peptides were used by the ViraFEST assay to expand antigen-specific CD4+ T cells ahead of sequencing. Following culture for about ten days, CD4+ T cells were isolated. Sometime from March through December 2020, the person acquired a SARS-CoV-2 infection that PCR confirmed. Researchers swapped half the medium for IL-2 medium on both days 3 and 7.

The TCR originated in a human donor who had a prior SARS-CoV-2 infection. The specimen was CD4+ T cells from PBMCs cultured with HCoV-NL63 spike peptides, collected before COVID-19 vaccination. J is TRBJ1-2 and V is TRBV5-1; D call uncertain. The CDR3 loop reads CASTREGNGYGYTF. The CDR3 DNA follows: TGCGCCAGCACCCGGGAGGGAAATGGCTATGGCTACACCTTC. Variable domain in full (rest from reference TRBV5-1 and TRBJ1-2): KAGVTQTPRYLIKTRGQQVTLSCSPISGHRSVSWYQQTPGQGLQFLFEYFSETQRNKGNFPGRFSGRQFSNSRSEMNVSTLELGDSALYLCASTREGNGYGYTFGSGTRLTVV.